The 28 T cell receptor beta chains in this list originate from one sample, sequenced in a study of blood T cell repertoires in COVID-19. Using immunoSEQ multiplex PCR, the repertoire was profiled, and TCRdb retains in-frame clones only, with some absent. The sample lists about 52,000 clones; approximately 83% were seen once. Material: peripheral blood. Every receptor here comes from an elderly man with COVID-19, enrolled during active disease.

The genes are TRBV30 and TRBJ2-7; TRBD1 might be the D (6 bases). The CDR3 is 13 residues long. V was cut by 0 bases and J by 3 bases, with 9 bases left in between. Germline CDR1 GTSNPN, CDR2 SVGIG (reference sequence). The CDR3 region is CAWSVKGGYEQYV. The CDR3 DNA reads TGTGCCTGGAGTGTAAAAGGGGGCTACGAGCAGTACGTC.

The chain employs TRBV5-1 and TRBJ2-7; the match to TRBD2 covers 7 bases. CDR1 is SGHRS and CDR2 is YFSETQ in the germline V gene. The CDR3 runs to 16 residues. The junction had 14 bases not matched to a gene; V was cut back by 6 bases and J by 2 bases. The CDR3 DNA sequence: TGCGCCAGCACCCTAGACGTTAGCGGGTTCACCTACGAGCAGTACTTC. Amino acids: CASTLDVSGFTYEQYF.

The chain is built from TRBV7-9 and TRBJ2-4; TRBD1 is a possible D gene (6 bases). The CDR3 extends over 13 amino acids. V lost 6 bases and J 2 bases, leaving 8 bases between the germline ends. From germline, CDR1 is SEHNR and CDR2 FQNEAQ (reference sequence). CDR3 in DNA: TGTGCCAGCAGAGGGGGTTCCAAAAACATTCAGTACTTC. As protein: CASRGGSKNIQYF.

Written as DNA, the CDR3 is TGCGCCAGCAGTGAGTCAGGGGTTAATCAGCCCCAGCATTTT. Amino acids: CASSESGVNQPQHF. J is TRBJ1-5 and V is TRBV10-2; D perhaps matches TRBD1 (5 bases). Between the trimmed V and J ends, which lost 0 bases and 4 bases, there was a span of 7 bases. In germline, CDR1 is WSHSY, CDR2 SAAADI. The CDR3 contains 14 residues.

This clone was counted between two and nine times. The CDR3 loop reads CASSYRDTMNTEAFF. The CDR3 nucleotides read TGTGCCAGCAGTTACAGGGACACCATGAACACTGAAGCTTTCTTT. The chain is built from TRBV6-2 or TRBV6-3 and TRBJ1-1, with D tentatively TRBD1 (6 bases). V shed 2 bases and J shed 0 bases, with 10 bases lying between them. The CDR3 is made up of 15 amino acids. Per germline, CDR1 MNHEY and CDR2 SVGEGT.

The CDR3 reads CASSFGGGGPPYEQFF. CDR3 nucleotides: TGTGCCAGCAGCTTCGGGGGCGGGGGGCCTCCCTATGAGCAGTTCTTC. This chain joins TRBV5-4 and TRBJ2-1; TRBD2 matches 8 bases. Germline lookup yields CDR1 SGHNT and CDR2 YYREEE (reference sequence). The CDR3 runs to 16 residues. Germline trimming cut 2 bases from V and 8 bases from J; bases unmatched to any gene: 12.

The V call is TRBV11-2, the J call TRBJ2-3; 9 bases align to TRBD2. The CDR3 has 16 residues. J was trimmed by 5 bases and V by 3 bases; bases with no gene match: 9. CDR1 and CDR2 from the germline V gene are SGHAT and FQNNGV. The CDR3 loop reads CASSLASGTTVDTQYF. CDR3 sequence (DNA): TGTGCCAGCAGCTTGGCTAGCGGGACAACGGTAGATACGCAGTATTTT.

CDR3 region: CASSLDSGPYFSGNTIYF. DNA for the CDR3: TGCGCCAGCAGCTTGGATAGCGGCCCTTACTTCTCTGGAAACACCATATATTTT. V is TRBV5-1 and J is TRBJ1-3, with D uncertain. V was pared by 0 bases and J by 0 bases, with 16 bases between. Per germline, CDR1 SGHRS and CDR2 YFSETQ. CDR3 length: 18 residues.

V is TRBV5-1 and J is TRBJ1-2; 8 bases are shared with TRBD1. This CDR3 contains 14 residues. V shed 4 bases and J 6 bases; nucleotides not matched to a gene: 8. In germline, CDR1 is SGHRS, CDR2 YFSETQ. CDR3 bases: TGCGCCAGCAGCACCAGGACAGGGAGGGATGGCTACACCTTC. As protein: CASSTRTGRDGYTF.

The chain joins TRBV30 to TRBJ1-4; TRBD1 is a possible D gene (5 bases). V lost 5 bases and J lost 1, with 11 bases in between. Germline loops: CDR1 GTSNPN, CDR2 SVGIG (reference sequence). The CDR3 length is 14 residues. The CDR3: CAWGAGGTNEKLFF. DNA for the CDR3: TGTGCCTGGGGGGCCGGGGGAACTAATGAAAAACTGTTTTTT.

V gene TRBV20-1 combines with J gene TRBJ2-7, with TRBD2 matching 7 bases. The V and J ends lost 3 bases and 7 bases, in that order; junction bases with no gene match: 12. CDR3 size: 14 residues. The germline V gene encodes CDR1 DFQATT and CDR2 SNEGSKA (reference sequence). The CDR3 bases are TGCAGTGCTAGTCTCTCGGCGGGAGCGGGAGAGCAGTACGTC. It encodes CSASLSAGAGEQYV.

The chain joins TRBV9 to TRBJ2-7, with a possible D match to TRBD2 (7 bases). Germline CDR1 is SGDLS and CDR2 is YYNGEE. The CDR3 extends over 16 amino acids. The V gene lost 0 bases and the J gene lost 1 base, with 14 bases spanning the gap. The CDR3 sequence is CASSVGAGGPSYEQYF. The CDR3, as DNA: TGTGCCAGCAGCGTAGGAGCCGGGGGGCCTTCCTACGAGCAGTACTTC.

V and J are TRBV7-2 and TRBJ1-1; D is undetermined. Per germline, CDR1 SGHTA and CDR2 FQGNSA. This CDR3 is 15 amino acids long. V was shortened by 5 bases and J by 10 bases, with 23 bases between the two germline ends. The CDR3 here is CASSPRERGIVSAFF. The CDR3 DNA follows: TGTGCCAGCAGCCCCCGGGAACGAGGGATCGTTTCAGCTTTCTTT.

The rearrangement uses TRBV10-3 and TRBJ2-1; 7 nucleotides agree with TRBD2. Germline values: CDR1 ENHRY, CDR2 SYGVKD. V lost 3 bases to trimming and J lost 0 bases; unmatched junction nucleotides: 2. This CDR3 is 15 amino acids long. The CDR3 region is CAISEGRASYNEQFF. The DNA for the CDR3 is TGTGCCATCAGTGAAGGGAGGGCCTCCTACAATGAGCAGTTCTTC.

This chain's CDR3 is CASSLHLNTEAFF. As DNA, the CDR3 is TGTGCCAGCAGCTTACATTTGAACACTGAAGCTTTCTTT. This chain connects TRBV11-2 to TRBJ1-1; unclear D gene. V was clipped by 2 bases and J by 0 bases, with 4 bases between them. The CDR3 has 13 residues. CDR1 SGHAT and CDR2 FQNNGV come from the germline V gene.

The chain is built from TRBV30 and TRBJ1-1, with 9 bases identical to TRBD1. Germline V lookup: CDR1 GTSNPN, CDR2 SVGIG (reference sequence). The CDR3 totals 14 residues. Losses at the gene ends were 3 bases for V and 6 bases for J; bases not matched to a gene: 8. CDR3 residues: CAWRGTGGWAEAFF. DNA for the CDR3: TGTGCCTGGAGGGGAACAGGGGGCTGGGCTGAAGCTTTCTTT.

The rearrangement links TRBV5-1 to TRBJ1-3; D unclear. CDR3 length: 13 residues. The germline V and J ends were trimmed by 0 bases and 2 bases, with 3 bases remaining between them. In germline, CDR1 is SGHRS, CDR2 YFSETQ. The CDR3 DNA sequence: TGCGCCAGCAGCTTGGATACTGGAAACACCATATATTTT. This encodes CASSLDTGNTIYF.

This clone has just a few counts. The J gene is TRBJ1-2, the V gene TRBV6-6; 7 bases match TRBD1. This CDR3 comprises 14 residues. V shed 7 bases, J shed 1 base, and the junction held 6 bases outside the gene matches. Germline V gene lookup returns CDR1 MNHNY and CDR2 SVGAGI (reference sequence). CDR3 coding DNA: TGTGCCAGCACCCAACGACAGGGTAACTATGGCTACACCTTC. Encoded protein: CASTQRQGNYGYTF.

The gene calls are TRBV9 and TRBJ2-3; 12 positions match TRBD2. CDR1 is SGDLS, CDR2 YYNGEE, per germline. This CDR3 is built from 16 residues. Trimming took 0 bases from V and 6 from J; bases not matched to a gene: 5. This CDR3 is CASSVEASGRVDTQYF. DNA for the CDR3: TGTGCCAGCAGCGTAGAGGCTAGCGGGAGGGTGGATACGCAGTATTTT.

This chain links TRBV7-9 with TRBJ2-1; D is uncertain. CDR3 length: 12 residues. The V and J ends lost 4 bases and 11 bases respectively, with 12 bases between them. Germline V gene data show CDR1 as SEHNR and CDR2 as FQNEAQ (reference sequence). This CDR3 is CASSSRQYKQFF. The CDR3 DNA sequence: TGTGCCAGCAGCTCCCGCCAGTACAAGCAGTTCTTC.

This clone was seen just once. The rearrangement uses TRBV2 and TRBJ2-3; 8 nucleotides line up with TRBD2. CDR3 length: 17 amino acids. V lost 6 bases, J lost 2 bases, and 13 bases stayed unmatched. The V gene's germline CDR1 is SNHLY and CDR2 FYNNEI. The CDR3 coding sequence is TGTGCCAGCAGCTCTGAGGGCGGGGGGAGGTACACAGATACGCAGTATTTT. Encoded protein: CASSSEGGGRYTDTQYF.

The J gene is TRBJ1-3, the V gene TRBV18, with TRBD1 matching 8 bases. Germline V gene data show CDR1 as KGHSH and CDR2 as LQKENI. V shed 2 bases and J 0 bases; nucleotides not matched to a gene: 6. The CDR3 sequence is 17 residues long. The CDR3 protein is CASSPMDTGGSGNTIYF. For the CDR3, the DNA is TGTGCCAGCTCACCAATGGATACAGGGGGCTCTGGAAACACCATATATTTT. The variable domain in full, with the rest retrieved from reference TRBV18 and TRBJ1-3, is NAGVMQNPRHLVRRRGQEARLRCSPMKGHSHVYWYRQLPEEGLKFMVYLQKENIIDESGMPKERFSAEFPKEGPSILRIQQVVRGDSAAYFCASSPMDTGGSGNTIYFGEGSWLTVV.

The genes are TRBV4-3 and TRBJ2-5; D possibly corresponds to TRBD1 (6 bases). The CDR3 runs to 15 residues. Trimming removed 4 bases at V and 1 base at J, with 13 bases between. Per germline, CDR1 LGHNA and CDR2 YSLEER. The DNA for the CDR3 is TGCGCCAGCAGCCGCCGGCAGGGGAGCCAAGAGACCCAGTACTTC. This translates into CASSRRQGSQETQYF.

The chain recombines TRBV6-6 with TRBJ2-7; 10 nucleotides align to TRBD2. The CDR3 loop spans 15 amino acids. Germline-derived CDR1 and CDR2 are MNHNY and SVGAGI (reference sequence). V lost 8 bases to trimming and J lost 5 bases; unmatched junction nucleotides: 12. CDR3 DNA: TGTGCCAGCGGAAAACTAGCGGGATTCACCCACGAGCAGTACGTC. Translated, it gives CASGKLAGFTHEQYV.

This clone was counted once. The chain is built from TRBV24-1 and TRBJ2-3; D is possibly TRBD1 (5 bases). CDR3 length equals 16 residues. The germline V gene has CDR1 KGHDR and CDR2 SFDVKD. The germline V and J ends were trimmed by 4 bases and 6 bases, with 19 bases remaining between them. The CDR3 loop is CATSDPRVNTVDTQYF. The CDR3 nucleotides are TGTGCCACCAGTGACCCCAGGGTGAACACAGTTGATACGCAGTATTTT.

The chain links TRBV5-1 to TRBJ1-1; TRBD1 matches at 8 bases. Per germline, CDR1 SGHRS and CDR2 YFSETQ. CDR3 length: 14 amino acids. Trimming removed 4 bases from V and 4 bases from J; junction bases left unmatched: 6. The CDR3 protein is CASSQGAGSTEAFF. CDR3 sequence (DNA): TGCGCCAGCAGCCAGGGGGCCGGGTCCACTGAAGCTTTCTTT.

A few counts support this clone. The rearrangement joins TRBV28 to TRBJ2-2; no reliable D call. Germline assignment: CDR1 MDHEN and CDR2 SYDVKM. The CDR3 has 17 amino acids. The ends were cut back, 2 bases at V and 2 bases at J, with 15 bases in the middle. Here the CDR3 reads CASSLEVVAANTGELFF. Written as DNA, the CDR3 is TGTGCCAGCAGTTTAGAGGTAGTGGCAGCAAACACCGGGGAGCTGTTTTTT.

This clone appeared a single time. CDR3 sequence (DNA): TGTGCCAGTAGTATGGGCCAGACCCACCCCCCTTTCTATGGCTACACCTTC. It yields the protein CASSMGQTHPPFYGYTF. The chain employs TRBV19 and TRBJ1-2, with D uncertain. The CDR3 spans 17 residues. Germline loops: CDR1 LNHDA, CDR2 SQIVND (reference sequence). Trimming cost V 3 bases and J 4 bases, with 21 bases left between them.